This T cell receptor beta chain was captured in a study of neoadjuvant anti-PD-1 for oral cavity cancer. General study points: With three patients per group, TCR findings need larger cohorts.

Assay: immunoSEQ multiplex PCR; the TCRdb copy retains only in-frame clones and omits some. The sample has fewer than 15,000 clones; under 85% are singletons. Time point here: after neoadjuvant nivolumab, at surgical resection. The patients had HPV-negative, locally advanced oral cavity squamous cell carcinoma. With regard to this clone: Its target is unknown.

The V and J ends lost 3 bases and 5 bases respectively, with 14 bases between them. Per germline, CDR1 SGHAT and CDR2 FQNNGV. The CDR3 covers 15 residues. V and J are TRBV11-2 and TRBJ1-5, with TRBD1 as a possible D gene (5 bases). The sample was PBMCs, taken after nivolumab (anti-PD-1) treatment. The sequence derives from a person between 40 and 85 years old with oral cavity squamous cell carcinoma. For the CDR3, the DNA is TGTGCCAGCAGCTTTGGTCAGGGTTGGTATCAGCCCCAGCATTTT. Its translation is CASSFGQGWYQPQHF. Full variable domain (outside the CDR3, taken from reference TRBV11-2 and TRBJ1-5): EAGVAQSPRYKIIEKRQSVAFWCNPISGHATLYWYQQILGQGPKLLIQFQNNGVVDDSQLPKDRFSAERLKGVDSTLKIQPAKLEDSAVYLCASSFGQGWYQPQHFGDGTRLSIL.